Listed below are T cell receptor beta chains from one sample, sequenced in a study of shared clonotypes between healthy human individuals. Repertoires were generated with immunoSEQ multiplex PCR, while TCRdb's copy carries only in-frame clones and drops some. Of about 2 million clones in the sample, about 95% are singletons; the top ten hold about 1.1%. Sequences were obtained from naive CD8+ T cells sorted from blood. The receptors were sampled from a man younger than 30 in good health. CDR3s include the opening cysteine and the closing phenylalanine or tryptophan. The order of the fields is clone size, J gene, D gene, V gene, CDR3 protein, CDR3 DNA. A D gene is named only where the DNA matches it firmly. Clone size is not always given. Where it is, it says once, few, many or a class for expanded clones.

- TRBJ2-7 - TRBV6-5 CASSYSSVYEQYF TGTGCCAGCAGTTACTCGTCAGTTTACGAGCAGTACTTC
- TRBJ2-7 - TRBV6-6 CASRGENYEQYF TGTGCCAGCAGGGGGGAGAACTACGAGCAGTACTTC
- TRBJ2-3 - TRBV4-1 CASSGEADTQYF TGCGCCAGCAGCGGGGAGGCAGATACGCAGTATTTT
- TRBJ2-5 - TRBV14 CASRASVSEETQYF TGTGCCAGCAGGGCTAGCGTGTCGGAAGAGACCCAGTACTTC
- TRBJ2-7 TRBD1 TRBV6-5 CASSVPGQGTYEQYF TGTGCCAGCAGTGTGCCGGGACAGGGGACCTACGAGCAGTACTTC
- TRBJ2-2 - TRBV4-1 CASSQAPGSNTGELFF TGCGCCAGCAGCCAAGCCCCGGGATCGAACACCGGGGAGCTGTTTTTT
- TRBJ2-2 TRBD1 TRBV2 CASSGGQGANGTGELFF TGTGCCAGCAGTGGGGGACAGGGGGCTAATGGCACCGGGGAGCTGTTTTTT
- TRBJ2-3 TRBD2 TRBV2 CATQLAELTDTQYF TGTGCCACACAACTAGCGGAGCTCACAGATACGCAGTATTTT
- TRBJ2-7 - TRBV9 CASSEGDGTFYEQYF TGTGCCAGCAGCGAGGGAGACGGGACTTTCTACGAGCAGTACTTC
- TRBJ2-2 - TRBV10-1 CATKDGTGELFF TGCGCGACGAAGGACGGCACCGGGGAGCTGTTTTTT
few TRBJ2-3 - TRBV10-1 CASSESQGTQYF TGCGCCAGCAGTGAGTCACAGGGTACGCAGTATTTT
- TRBJ2-5 - TRBV6-5 CASSLGPLETQYF TGTGCCAGCAGCTTGGGACCGCTAGAGACCCAGTACTTC
- TRBJ2-3 TRBD2 TRBV9 CASSLAGPTDTQYF TGTGCCAGCAGCTTAGCGGGACCCACAGATACGCAGTATTTT
once TRBJ2-7 TRBD2 TRBV10-2 CASQRGEQYF TGCGCCAGCCAGCGGGGCGAGCAGTACTTC
- TRBJ1-1 TRBD1 TRBV10-3 CAISDGQGLTEAFF TGTGCCATCAGTGACGGACAGGGTTTGACTGAAGCTTTCTTT
- TRBJ2-3 TRBD2 TRBV28 CASSSELAGRTTDTQYF TGTGCCAGCAGTTCCGAACTAGCGGGGCGAACCACAGATACGCAGTATTTT
- TRBJ2-3 - TRBV6-6 CASTPPQSDTQYF TGTGCCAGCACCCCTCCTCAGTCAGATACGCAGTATTTT
- TRBJ2-7 - TRBV6-5 CASSYLAGGDEQYF TGTGCCAGCAGTTACCTGGCCGGTGGTGACGAGCAGTACTTC
- TRBJ2-3 TRBD2 TRBV4-2 CASSQGLAGGQGDTQYF TGTGCCAGCAGCCAAGGCCTAGCGGGGGGGCAAGGAGATACGCAGTATTTT
- TRBJ2-5 - TRBV13 CASSLFGGRETQYF TGTGCCAGCAGCTTATTCGGGGGCAGGGAGACCCAGTACTTC
- TRBJ1-5 - TRBV10-3 CATGGGNQPQHF TGTGCCACCGGAGGCGGCAATCAGCCCCAGCATTTT
- TRBJ1-1 - TRBV9 CASSPPTGRFTEAFF TGTGCCAGCAGCCCCCCGACAGGAAGGTTCACTGAAGCTTTCTTT
- TRBJ2-7 - TRBV6-5 CASTRGGAGEQYF TGTGCCAGCACCAGGGGGGGAGCGGGCGAGCAGTACTTC
- TRBJ2-7 TRBD2 TRBV5-1 CASSASGSSYEQYF TGCGCCAGCAGCGCTAGCGGGTCTTCCTACGAGCAGTACTTC
- TRBJ2-5 TRBD2 TRBV4-1 CASSPQRGTQETQYF TGCGCCAGCAGCCCTCAGCGGGGGACACAAGAGACCCAGTACTTC
- TRBJ2-7 - TRBV5-1 CASSLLPGTAAYEQYF TGCGCCAGCAGCCTACTGCCGGGGACTGCTGCCTACGAGCAGTACTTC
- TRBJ2-7 - TRBV5-4 CASSFGPQEGIEQYF TGTGCCAGCAGCTTTGGGCCGCAGGAAGGTATCGAGCAGTACTTC
- TRBJ2-1 TRBD1 TRBV27 CASSLWGQGAYNEQFF TGTGCCAGCAGTTTATGGGGACAGGGAGCCTACAATGAGCAGTTCTTC
- TRBJ2-3 TRBD2 TRBV16 CASRASGSDTQYF TGTGCCAGCAGAGCTAGCGGGAGCGATACGCAGTATTTT
- TRBJ2-3 TRBD1 TRBV29-1 CSADGDREEDTQYF TGCAGCGCCGATGGTGACAGGGAAGAGGATACGCAGTATTTT
- TRBJ2-7 TRBD1 TRBV28 CASSGQGPREQYF TGTGCCAGCAGTGGACAGGGCCCCCGAGAGCAGTACTTC
- TRBJ2-7 - TRBV2 CASSEEREEQYF TGTGCCAGCAGTGAAGAGAGGGAGGAGCAGTACTTC
- TRBJ1-1 - TRBV28 CASSLTGDTEAFF TGTGCCAGCAGTTTGACCGGGGACACTGAAGCTTTCTTT
- TRBJ1-2 - TRBV7-2 CASTREGGYTF TGTGCCAGCACCAGGGAAGGGGGCTACACCTTC
- TRBJ1-2 TRBD1 TRBV4-3 CASSQGTGINYGYTF TGCGCCAGCAGCCAAGGGACAGGGATCAACTATGGCTACACCTTC
once TRBJ2-3 - TRBV6-4 CASREEATGVSTDTQYF TGTGCCAGCAGGGAGGAAGCTACGGGGGTTAGCACAGATACGCAGTATTTT
- TRBJ2-7 TRBD1 TRBV19 CASSWGQSDSYEQYF TGTGCCAGTAGTTGGGGACAGTCGGACTCCTACGAGCAGTACTTC
- TRBJ2-7 - TRBV11-2 CASSADAYEQYF TGTGCCAGCAGCGCAGACGCCTACGAGCAGTACTTC
- TRBJ1-5 - TRBV27 CASSLLFGGDQPQHF TGTGCCAGCAGTTTATTGTTTGGGGGGGACCAGCCCCAGCATTTT
once TRBJ2-7 - TRBV15 CATSMGGRSSYEQYF TGTGCCACCAGCATGGGCGGGCGGTCCTCCTACGAGCAGTACTTC
- TRBJ2-7 - TRBV14 CASSPNTGTGYYEQYF TGTGCCAGCAGCCCTAACACCGGGACTGGTTACTACGAGCAGTACTTC
- TRBJ2-7 - TRBV4-3 CASSQEWLSAGRGYEQYF TGCGCCAGCAGCCAAGAGTGGTTATCGGCAGGTCGGGGCTACGAGCAGTACTTC
- TRBJ1-3 - TRBV4-1 CASSLVGSGNTIYF TGCGCCAGCAGCCTTGTTGGCTCTGGAAACACCATATATTTT
- TRBJ2-5 - TRBV9 CASSVGLAPKETQYF TGTGCCAGCAGCGTAGGGCTAGCGCCAAAAGAGACCCAGTACTTC
- TRBJ1-2 TRBD1 TRBV6-1 CASSEHPTGGYGYTF TGTGCCAGCAGTGAACATCCCACAGGGGGCTATGGCTACACCTTC
once TRBJ1-2 TRBD1 TRBV29-1 CSVEGGTGGDYGYTF TGCAGCGTTGAAGGAGGGACAGGGGGGGACTATGGCTACACCTTC